The clone carrying this T cell receptor beta chain appeared a few times. The data belong to a study of blood T cell repertoires in COVID-19. Study as a whole: The origin of the acute and convalescent COVID-19 samples was the United States, Italy and Spain. T cells, B-cell-depleted T cells, or PBMCs supplied cDNA or gDNA.

The trim removed 5 bases at V and 2 bases at J, leaving 13 bases unmatched. CDR3 length: 17 residues. Germline CDR1 MDHEN, CDR2 SYDVKM. A Seattle source enrolled patients during active infection and followed them longitudinally. In the authors' workflow: How many nucleated cells were present was estimated from reference gene primer amplification. Only in-frame clones appear in the TCRdb table, and some are missing; sequencing was by immunoSEQ multiplex PCR. The V and J calls and clone size come from that table; D and trimming were worked out from the DNA. The table lists 80,000 to 100,000 clones, 74% of them singletons, with less than 5% in the top ten.

The sequence was obtained from an older man with COVID-19, enrolled during active disease. Sequences were obtained from peripheral blood. The rearrangement links TRBV28 to TRBJ2-7, with TRBD2 identical over 9 bases. The CDR3 region has the DNA TGTGCCAGCAGTAAGCCAGGGGCCGGGACTAGCCCCTACGAGCAGTACTTC. Its translation is CASSKPGAGTSPYEQYF.